This entry concerns a single TCR beta chain. Antigen specificity is unknown. The data were obtained in a study of cytomegalovirus exposure and HLA in healthy donors. Study-level points and caveats: Among CMV-associated TCR beta chains, most appeared HLA-restricted in a later analysis.

The CDR3 covers 13 residues. In germline, CDR1 is MNHNS, CDR2 SASEGT. Unmatched junction bases numbered 4, after V lost 8 bases and J lost 1 base. PCR amplification relied on 60 Vbeta primers (plus 13 Jbeta primers). TCRdb's copy holds only in-frame clones and misses some; the assay was immunoSEQ multiplex PCR. The top ten hold approximately 4.8% of the sample, which has 97,000 or so clones, nearly 65% seen once. The TCR comes from a human donor in good health. The source material was PBMCs. The rearrangement uses TRBV6-1 and TRBJ2-5; TRBD2 matches at 7 bases. CDR3 DNA sequence: TGTGCCAGCTTTGGACTAGTCCAAGAGACCCAGTACTTC. Translated: CASFGLVQETQYF.